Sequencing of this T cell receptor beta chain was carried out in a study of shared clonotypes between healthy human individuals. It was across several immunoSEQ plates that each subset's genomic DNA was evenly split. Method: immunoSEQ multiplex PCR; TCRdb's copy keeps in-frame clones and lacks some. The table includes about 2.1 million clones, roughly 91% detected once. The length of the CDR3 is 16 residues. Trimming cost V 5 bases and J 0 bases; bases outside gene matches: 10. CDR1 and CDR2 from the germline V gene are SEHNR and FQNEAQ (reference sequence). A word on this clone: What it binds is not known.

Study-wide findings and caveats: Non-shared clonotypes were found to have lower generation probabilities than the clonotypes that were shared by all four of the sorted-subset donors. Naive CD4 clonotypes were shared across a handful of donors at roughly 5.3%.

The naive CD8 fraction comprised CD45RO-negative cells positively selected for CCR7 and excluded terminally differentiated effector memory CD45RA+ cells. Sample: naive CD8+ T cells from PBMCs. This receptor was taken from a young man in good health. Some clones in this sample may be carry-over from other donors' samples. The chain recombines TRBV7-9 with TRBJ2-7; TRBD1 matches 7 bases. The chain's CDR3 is CASSTRQGGGSYEQYF. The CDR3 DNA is TGTGCCAGCAGCACTCGACAGGGTGGGGGCTCCTACGAGCAGTACTTC.